This entry features one TCR beta chain sequence. Antigen unknown. CDR1 is SGHRS and CDR2 is YFSETQ in the germline V gene. This CDR3 is built from 17 residues. With 3 bases clipped from V and 0 bases from J, the junction kept 11 bases outside the gene matches. Time point given: approximately 10-day in vitro stimulation with candidate mutation-associated neoantigen peptide 1. Every patient had mismatch repair deficiency by PCR or immunohistochemistry. Cells were stimulated around 10 days with each of roughly 7 ELISpot-reactive neoantigens. This specimen belongs to a study of PD-1 blockade in mismatch repair-deficient tumors. As for the study in general: Enrolled about 2013-2016, patients had progressing, pretreated mismatch repair-deficient cancers of approximately 13 types.

Profiled with immunoSEQ multiplex PCR; TCRdb holds only in-frame clones, not every one. Here the sample spans 9,400 or so clones, about 90% being singletons. Sequenced material: cells cultured in vitro, taken from a patient treated with pembrolizumab. The rearrangement links TRBV5-1 to TRBJ2-5, with TRBD2 matching over 7 bases. This TCR came from an adult with mismatch repair-deficient cancer. The CDR3 DNA is TGCGCCAGCAGCTCCGCGAGTAGCGGGCGCAACCAAGAGACCCAGTACTTC. Protein product: CASSSASSGRNQETQYF.